This T cell receptor beta chain was documented in a study of spatial heterogeneity in lung cancer. Study-wide context: Detection consistently yielded more beta chains than alpha chains.

This clonotype was seen only a few times. Via MiXCR, TCRdb re-called the 5' RACE reads, giving one row per CDR3 protein. The table includes some 100,000 distinct CDR3 sequences, 9.5% to 15% detected once. Specified time point: sample taken at primary tumor resection. The input material, whole RNA from tumor, nontumor lung or frozen PBMC, was sequenced unsorted. The CDR3 length is 17 residues. Germline V lookup: CDR1 MNHEY, CDR2 SMNVEV (reference sequence). J gave up 1 base and V 5 bases, and 13 bases lay outside the gene matches. The chain links TRBV27 to TRBJ2-7; 8 bases agree with TRBD2. The sequencing here drew on PBMCs, taken at surgery. The receptor's source is a male donor with early-stage non-small cell lung cancer. CDR3 sequence reads: CASSPHRPSGSSYEQYF. The CDR3 region has the DNA TGTGCCAGCAGTCCTCACCGACCTAGCGGGTCTTCCTACGAGCAGTACTTC.